This is a list of T cell receptor beta chains from one sample in a study of shared clonotypes between healthy human individuals. Libraries were prepared by immunoSEQ multiplex PCR; TCRdb keeps only in-frame clonotypes and omits some of them. Altogether about 770,000 clones are present, 72% being singletons, with the ten largest covering under 2%. Sequencing was carried out using memory CD4+ T cells sorted from blood. The receptors derive from a woman aged 25 to 39 in good health. Each CDR3 is given with its conserved first and last residue. A D gene is named only where the DNA matches it firmly. A row's size may be missing; if present it is once, few, many or a size class.

>TRBV7-3|TRBJ1-1|few|NA
TGTGCCAGCAGTTCCCAAGGCGACACTGAAGCTTTCTTT
CASSSQGDTEAFF
>TRBV6-6|TRBJ1-3|NA|NA
TGTGCCAGCAGTTACTCGTATGGAGCTGGAAACACCATATATTTT
CASSYSYGAGNTIYF
>TRBV7-8|TRBJ2-1|NA|NA
TGTGCCAGCAGCTTAATAAGAAGGAAGGCCAATGAGCAGTTCTTC
CASSLIRRKANEQFF
>TRBV10-3|TRBJ2-3|NA|NA
TGTGCCATCAGCGATTTTATACGGGGATCAGATACGCAGTATTTT
CAISDFIRGSDTQYF
>TRBV6-5|TRBJ2-1|NA|NA
TGTGCCACCTACGGGAGCTCCTACAATGAGCAGTTCTTC
CATYGSSYNEQFF
>TRBV5-1|TRBJ2-2|many|NA
TGCGCCAGCAGCCACGGACAGTCCACCGGGGAGCTGTTTTTT
CASSHGQSTGELFF
>TRBV5-4|TRBJ2-3|NA|TRBD2
TGTGCCCTCAGGGATAGCGGGAGGGCTTCGACAGATACGCAGTATTTT
CALRDSGRASTDTQYF
>TRBV7-9|TRBJ2-5|NA|TRBD2
TGTGCCAGCAGCCGGTTTAGCGGGAGTAGTCGGAAAGAGACCCAGTACTTC
CASSRFSGSSRKETQYF
>TRBV28|TRBJ1-4|NA|NA
TGTGCCAGCAGTCCCGGACGGGCCCATCCCGGGACTAATGAAAAACTGTTTTTT
CASSPGRAHPGTNEKLFF
>TRBV5-1|TRBJ2-2|NA|NA
TGCGCCAGCAGCTTAGACCGGGCGGGCGGGGAGCTGTTTTTT
CASSLDRAGGELFF
>TRBV10-2|TRBJ2-6|once|NA
TGCGCCACGTACGATGAGACGGCTGGGGCCAACGTCCTGACTTTC
CATYDETAGANVLTF
>TRBV28|TRBJ1-1|NA|NA
TGTGCCAGCAGTTTTAAGGAAAAAGCTTTCTTT
CASSFKEKAFF
>TRBV29-1|TRBJ2-3|NA|NA
TGCAGCGTTGACACTTCAACAGATACGCAGTATTTT
CSVDTSTDTQYF
>TRBV5-4|TRBJ2-2|NA|TRBD2
TGTGCCAGCACCCAGGGACTAGCGGGAGTGGGCGGGGAGCTGTTTTTT
CASTQGLAGVGGELFF
>TRBV28|TRBJ2-4|NA|NA
TGTGCCAGCAGTTTAAGGGCTGGAGCCAAAAACATTCAGTACTTC
CASSLRAGAKNIQYF
>TRBV4-1|TRBJ2-3|NA|TRBD2
TGCGCCAGCAGCCAACTAGCGGGAGTGGCAGATACGCAGTATTTT
CASSQLAGVADTQYF